These 18 T cell receptor beta chains came from one sample sequenced in a study of blood T cell repertoires in COVID-19. Here immunoSEQ multiplex PCR was the method, and the copy in TCRdb shows in-frame clones only, minus some. The sample holds 270,000 or so clones; under 90% are singletons and the top ten take about 9.1%. Sequenced material: peripheral blood. These receptors were taken from a human donor in a cohort sampled during active COVID-19.

The chain recombines TRBV2 with TRBJ2-7, with 12 bases fitting TRBD1. Per the germline V gene, CDR1 is SNHLY and CDR2 is FYNNEI. The CDR3 runs 15 residues. Trimming cost V 4 bases and J 5 bases; bases outside gene matches: 6. CDR3 coding DNA: TGTGCCAGCAGTGTAGGGACAGGGGGCCGGGACGAGCAGTACTTC. Protein sequence: CASSVGTGGRDEQYF.

The chain uses TRBV7-2 and TRBJ2-5, with 10 positions matching TRBD1. CDR3 length: 16 amino acids. CDR1 and CDR2 (germline): SGHTA, FQGNSA. J was trimmed by 1 base and V by 0 bases; bases with no gene match: 2. CDR3 nucleotides: TGTGCCAGCAGCTTAGCGGGGACAGGGGTCCAAGAGACCCAGTACTTC. Translating it yields CASSLAGTGVQETQYF.

This chain connects TRBV12-3 or TRBV12-4 to TRBJ2-3, with D possibly TRBD1 on 6 matching bases. The CDR3 totals 13 residues. Trimming took off 4 bases at V and 5 bases at J, with 10 bases between the two ends. This CDR3 reads CASSWSGEDTQYF. CDR3 DNA: TGTGCCAGCAGTTGGTCAGGGGAAGATACGCAGTATTTT.

This chain uses TRBV6-6 with TRBJ1-5; possibly TRBD1 for D (6 bases). CDR3 length equals 15 residues. Looked up from germline, CDR1 is MNHNY and CDR2 is SVGAGI (reference sequence). V dropped 5 bases and J dropped 1 base, with 12 bases sitting between them. This CDR3 reads CASSLQGRSNQPQHF. CDR3 nucleotides: TGTGCCAGCAGTCTACAGGGTCGAAGCAATCAGCCCCAGCATTTT.

This clone was detected only a few times. The chain combines TRBV10-1 with TRBJ1-2; D is uncertain. V was pared by 4 bases and J by 0 bases, with 9 bases between. The CDR3 covers 14 residues. CDR1 is WNHNN and CDR2 is SYGVQD in the germline V gene (reference sequence). CDR3 loop: CASSAGGSNYGYTF. In nucleotides, the CDR3 is TGCGCCAGCAGTGCTGGAGGCTCTAACTATGGCTACACCTTC.

V is TRBV18 and J is TRBJ2-7, with D maybe TRBD2 (6 bases). The CDR3 has 13 amino acids. V lost 8 bases and J 5 bases, leaving 16 bases between the germline ends. Germline V gene data show CDR1 as KGHSH and CDR2 as LQKENI. The CDR3: CASQDRGWDEQYF. For the CDR3, the DNA is TGTGCCAGCCAGGACCGGGGGTGGGACGAGCAGTACTTC.

In this sample, this clone is medium-sized (0.01 to 0.1%). Written as DNA, the CDR3 is TGTGCCAGCAGTGAGGACACCTACAATGAGCAGTTCTTC. This encodes CASSEDTYNEQFF. This chain links TRBV6-4 with TRBJ2-1; possibly TRBD1 for D (5 bases). The CDR3 is 13 amino acids. The germline V gene has CDR1 MRHNA and CDR2 SNTAGT. Deletions cut 3 bases from V and 2 bases from J, with 5 bases between.

This chain connects TRBV19 to TRBJ1-1; D remains unclear. CDR3 length: 13 residues. Between the trimmed V and J ends, which lost 1 base and 0 bases, there was a span of 3 bases. In germline, CDR1 is LNHDA, CDR2 SQIVND (reference sequence). The CDR3 region has the DNA TGTGCCAGTAGTATAGTATTGAACACTGAAGCTTTCTTT. The encoded protein is CASSIVLNTEAFF.

The CDR3 here is CASSLVVAGAYEQFF. CDR3 DNA sequence: TGCGCCAGCAGTCTGGTAGTAGCGGGAGCCTATGAGCAGTTCTTC. The V and J genes are TRBV10-1 and TRBJ2-1; 9 nucleotides line up with TRBD2. This CDR3 comprises 15 residues. V shed 5 bases, J shed 8 bases, and the junction held 10 bases outside the gene matches. CDR1 is WNHNN, CDR2 SYGVQD, per germline (reference sequence).

CDR3 DNA sequence: TGCGCCAGCAGCCAAGATCGGGACAGGGGGTACGAGCAGTACTTC. It codes for CASSQDRDRGYEQYF. The V call is TRBV4-3, the J call TRBJ2-7; TRBD1 aligns across 11 bases. V lost 0 bases to trimming and J lost 4 bases; unmatched junction nucleotides: 2. This CDR3 has 15 residues. Germline CDR1 is LGHNA and CDR2 is YSLEER.

The chain combines TRBV27 with TRBJ2-7; 7 bases match TRBD1. The CDR3 is made up of 14 amino acids. Germline-derived CDR1 and CDR2 are MNHEY and SMNVEV (reference sequence). With 4 bases clipped from V and 2 bases from J, the junction kept 5 bases outside the gene matches. The CDR3 here is CASSSSTGPYEQYF. The CDR3 DNA reads TGTGCCAGCAGTTCCTCGACAGGGCCCTACGAGCAGTACTTC.

This sequence joins TRBV15 and TRBJ2-5; D ambiguous. Germline V gene data show CDR1 as LNHNV and CDR2 as YYDKDF (reference sequence). This CDR3 region has 14 residues. Trimming removed 0 bases at V and 2 bases at J, with 7 bases between. The CDR3 region has the DNA TGTGCCACCAGCAGAGATCCCAGGCAAGAGACCCAGTACTTC. The encoded protein is CATSRDPRQETQYF.

The rearrangement links TRBV11-3 to TRBJ2-1; a possible D gene is TRBD1 (5 bases). Per germline, CDR1 SGHNT and CDR2 YENEEA. The CDR3 runs to 18 residues. Trimming removed 4 bases from V and 5 bases from J, with 24 bases in between. CDR3 coding DNA: TGTGCCAGCAGCTCACGAGCTAGGGGTACTGCGTTGGACAATGAGCAGTTCTTC. Translation gives CASSSRARGTALDNEQFF.

This rearrangement joins TRBV6-1 to TRBJ1-1, with TRBD1 as a possible D gene (6 bases). This CDR3 comprises 12 residues. V was pared by 3 bases and J by 8 bases, with 10 bases between. Germline CDR1 and CDR2: MNHNS and SASEGT. The CDR3 is CASSERQGEAFF. DNA for the CDR3: TGTGCCAGCAGTGAGAGGCAGGGGGAAGCTTTCTTT.

This rearrangement joins TRBV5-5 to TRBJ2-1; D remains unclear. This CDR3 has 15 amino acids. The V gene lost 2 bases and the J gene lost 8 bases, with 17 bases spanning the gap. The V gene's germline CDR1 is SGHKS and CDR2 YYEKEE (reference sequence). CDR3: CASSLTGSQLDEQFF. In DNA form, the CDR3 reads TGTGCCAGCAGCTTAACCGGGTCTCAGCTGGATGAGCAGTTCTTC.

This chain links TRBV7-9 with TRBJ2-3, with 12 nucleotides matching TRBD2. Germline loops: CDR1 SEHNR, CDR2 FQNEAQ (reference sequence). Trimming at V came to 5 bases and at J to 2 bases, leaving 5 bases not matched to a gene. The CDR3 is 16 amino acids. The CDR3 protein is CASSKLAGGLTDTQYF. CDR3 DNA sequence: TGTGCCAGCAGCAAACTAGCGGGGGGCCTCACAGATACGCAGTATTTT.

This chain links TRBV2 with TRBJ2-7, with TRBD1 matching 9 bases. The CDR3 loop spans 14 amino acids. J lost 1 base, V lost 8 bases, and 6 bases had no gene match. The germline CDR1 and CDR2 sequences are SNHLY and FYNNEI. In nucleotides, the CDR3 is TGTGCCAGCCTGGACAGGGGAATTTCCTACGAGCAGTACTTC. The encoded protein is CASLDRGISYEQYF.

V is TRBV3-1 (or the pseudogene TRBV3-2) and J is TRBJ2-3; D is unresolved. V was clipped by 1 base and J by 4 bases, with 15 bases between them. The CDR3 extends over 16 amino acids. CDR1 and CDR2 (germline): LGHDT, YNNKEL (reference sequence). CDR3 amino acids: CASSQVFAPRSDTQYF. For the CDR3, the DNA is TGTGCCAGCAGCCAAGTCTTTGCTCCCCGGTCAGATACGCAGTATTTT.